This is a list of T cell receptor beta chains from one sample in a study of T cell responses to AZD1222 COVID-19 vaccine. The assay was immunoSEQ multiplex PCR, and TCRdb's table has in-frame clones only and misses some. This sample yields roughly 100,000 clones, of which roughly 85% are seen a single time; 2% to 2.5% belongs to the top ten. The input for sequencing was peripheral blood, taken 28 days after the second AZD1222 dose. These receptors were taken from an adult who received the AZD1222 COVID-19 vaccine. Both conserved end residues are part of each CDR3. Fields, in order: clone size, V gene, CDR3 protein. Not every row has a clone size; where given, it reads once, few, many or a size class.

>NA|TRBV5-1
CASSLQSRDSPLHF
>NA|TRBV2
CASTKGENTEAFF
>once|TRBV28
CASRGGDRERQPQHF
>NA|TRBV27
CASSFLTTDTQYF
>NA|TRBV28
CASSLKRNTEAFF
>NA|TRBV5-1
CASSLAGLDNSPLHF
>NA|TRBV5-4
CASSLAKRLDEQFF
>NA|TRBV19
CASSIDSQVSNQPQHF
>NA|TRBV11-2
CASSPEGGRSNEQFF
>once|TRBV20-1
CSARGGLEQYF
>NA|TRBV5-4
CASSKDRGNANYGYTF
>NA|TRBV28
CASSLEYGYTF
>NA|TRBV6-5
CASSYSGLAGGGEQFF
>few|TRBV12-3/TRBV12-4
CASSPGTFGSYTF
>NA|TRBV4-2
CASSQEQLAGGTGELFF
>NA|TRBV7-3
CASSPGTGVGYTF
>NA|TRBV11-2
CASSFGTQETQYF
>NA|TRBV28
CASSPRQGINTEAFF
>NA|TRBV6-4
CASSEDSSTDTQYF
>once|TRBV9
CASSPSGQLYSPLHF
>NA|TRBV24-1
CATSDLQRGPLSYNEQFF
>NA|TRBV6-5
CASSRRPQGNEQFF
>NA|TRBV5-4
CASSWEAGNSPLHF
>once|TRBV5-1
CASSFSGILVNEQFF
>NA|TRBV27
CASPLGEGSMDIQYF
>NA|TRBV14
CASSQTGDYEQYF
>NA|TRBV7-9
CASSLARGQGREIYGYTF
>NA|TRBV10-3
CAISDLGQQNEQFF
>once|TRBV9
CASSDPGGGSGNTIYF
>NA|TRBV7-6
CASSVPRAGELFF
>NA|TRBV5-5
CASNPSGSSYNEQFF
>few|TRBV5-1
CASSLGLAGATEQYF
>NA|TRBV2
CASRPDRGRSGANVLTF
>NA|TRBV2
CASSESRTNQPQHF
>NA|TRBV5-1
CASSLANRIEAFF
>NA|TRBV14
CASSLTGRNSPLHF
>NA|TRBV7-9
CASSGTVYGNQPQHF
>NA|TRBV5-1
CASSLAADIYEQYF
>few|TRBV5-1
CASSYGTTNEKLFF
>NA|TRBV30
CAWSRDSFNYGYTF
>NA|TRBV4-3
CASSPRNYNEQFF
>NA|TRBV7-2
CASSFLSAGGGQPQHF
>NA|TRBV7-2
CASSLGSYNEQFF
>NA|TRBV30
CAWMAGTGNYEQYF
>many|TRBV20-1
CSASGTSGRLGPQETQYF
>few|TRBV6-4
CASSERAGTDTQYF
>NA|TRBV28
CASSLEDRGSNQPQHF
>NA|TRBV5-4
CASSFSRSLTDTIYF
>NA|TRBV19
CASSRQGESYGYTF
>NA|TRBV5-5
CASSLLSQPQETQYF